One and the same sample provided the 2 T cell receptor beta chains below, sequenced in a study of T cell repertoires in cytomegalovirus infection. TCRdb re-derived calls from the reads in MiXCR, one entry per CDR3 protein. The sample yields 300,000 to 400,000 distinct CDR3 sequences, around 9.5% seen once. Sequencing was performed on PBMCs. These receptor sequences come from a human donor in good health (CMV status not recorded). Some clones in this sample may be carry-over from other donors' samples.

At least ten counts were recorded for this clonotype. The J gene is TRBJ1-1, the V gene TRBV7-2; a weak D match, TRBD1 (6 bases). The length of the CDR3 is 14 residues. V was pared by 4 bases and J by 6 bases, with 15 bases between. Germline CDR1 and CDR2: SGHTA and FQGNSA. The CDR3 DNA sequence: TGTGCCAGCAGCTCAGCACAGGGTCTCTCTGAAGCTTTCTTT. Translated: CASSSAQGLSEAFF.

The genes are TRBV11-2 and TRBJ1-2, with TRBD1 identical over 7 bases. J lost 6 bases, V lost 1 base, and 14 bases had no gene match. Germline lookup yields CDR1 SGHAT and CDR2 FQNNGV. The CDR3 is made up of 17 amino acids. DNA for the CDR3: TGTGCCAGCAGCTTAGTGCCCCGCCAGGGGGAGTGGGATGGCTACACCTTC. It yields the protein CASSLVPRQGEWDGYTF.